This T cell receptor (beta chain) was captured by sequencing in a study of cytomegalovirus exposure and HLA in healthy donors. Study at large: About 80 million unique TCRs from HLA-typed donors made up an early data release.

The PCR used 60 Vbeta and 13 Jbeta primers. Method: immunoSEQ multiplex PCR; TCRdb's copy keeps in-frame clones and lacks some. The table shows 100,000 to 150,000 clones, with around 85% occurring only once. At sampling all donors were nominally healthy, likely with unrecorded immune exposures. Worth noting for this clone: Its antigen is still unknown.

General observations from the study: In a later analysis, a missense DCLRE1C variant was linked to TCR beta V- and J-gene trimming. The authors listed roughly 150 TCR beta chains as cytomegalovirus-associated.

The CDR3 runs to 12 residues. Trimming left V 6 bases short and J 6 bases short, with 10 bases between. Germline CDR1 is SNHLY and CDR2 is FYNNEI. The clonotype comes from a boy younger than 18 in good health and CMV-seronegative. This rearrangement joins TRBV2 to TRBJ2-3; possibly TRBD1 for D (6 bases). The material sequenced was PBMCs. Here the CDR3 DNA reads TGTGCCAGCAGACAGGGTTTTGATACGCAGTATTTT. Translation gives CASRQGFDTQYF.